This T cell receptor beta chain was identified during a study of blood T cell repertoires in COVID-19. Background on the study: COVID-19 samples collected from the United States, Italy and Spain covered acute and convalescent phases.

This clone was detected only once. TCRdb's copy holds only in-frame clones and misses some; the assay was immunoSEQ multiplex PCR. The repertoire has fewer than 250,000 clones, 92% of them found once; the top ten carry around 0.84%. This CDR3 spans 14 amino acids. Germline CDR1 reads KGHSH; CDR2 reads LQKENI. Trimming removed 5 bases at V and 0 bases at J, with 10 bases between. The chain recombines TRBV18 with TRBJ1-1; D gene uncertain. This sequence originates from a man in his sixties with COVID-19, enrolled during active disease. The specimen sequenced was peripheral blood. CDR3 loop: CASSANTMNTEAFF. The CDR3 region has the DNA TGTGCCAGCTCAGCAAATACTATGAACACTGAAGCTTTCTTT.